This T cell receptor beta chain emerged from a study of blood T cell repertoires in COVID-19. Study-level information: PBMCs, B-cell-depleted T cells, or T cells provided the cDNA or gDNA that made up the material.

Assay used: immunoSEQ multiplex PCR; TCRdb lists only in-frame clones, some missing. The data show approximately 270,000 clones, around 93% seen once. The germline CDR1 and CDR2 sequences are KGHDR and SFDVKD. This CDR3 is 16 amino acids long. J gave up 5 bases and V 10 bases, and 12 bases lay outside the gene matches. The chain is built from TRBV24-1 and TRBJ2-2; 10 positions match TRBD1. Source material: PBMCs or T cells enriched from blood (not recorded which). The receptor was isolated from a man between 35 and 55 years old who had been exposed to COVID-19. The CDR3 nucleotides read TGTGCCACGGGGAAGAAGGGACAGGGGACTACCGGGGAGCTGTTTTTT. Protein: CATGKKGQGTTGELFF.